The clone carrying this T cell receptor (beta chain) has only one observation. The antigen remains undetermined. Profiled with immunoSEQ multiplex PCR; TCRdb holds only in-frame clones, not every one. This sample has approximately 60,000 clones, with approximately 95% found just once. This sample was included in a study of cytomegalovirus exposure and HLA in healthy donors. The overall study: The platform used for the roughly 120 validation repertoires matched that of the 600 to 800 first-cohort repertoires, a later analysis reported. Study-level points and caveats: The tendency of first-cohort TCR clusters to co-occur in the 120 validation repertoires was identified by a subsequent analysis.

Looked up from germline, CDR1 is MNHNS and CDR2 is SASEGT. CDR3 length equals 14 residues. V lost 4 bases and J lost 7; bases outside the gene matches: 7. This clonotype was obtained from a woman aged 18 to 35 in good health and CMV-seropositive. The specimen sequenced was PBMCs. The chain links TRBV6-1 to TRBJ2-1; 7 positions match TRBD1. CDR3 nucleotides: TGTGCCAGCAGTGCCCGACAGGGTGTAAATGAGCAGTTCTTC. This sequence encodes CASSARQGVNEQFF.